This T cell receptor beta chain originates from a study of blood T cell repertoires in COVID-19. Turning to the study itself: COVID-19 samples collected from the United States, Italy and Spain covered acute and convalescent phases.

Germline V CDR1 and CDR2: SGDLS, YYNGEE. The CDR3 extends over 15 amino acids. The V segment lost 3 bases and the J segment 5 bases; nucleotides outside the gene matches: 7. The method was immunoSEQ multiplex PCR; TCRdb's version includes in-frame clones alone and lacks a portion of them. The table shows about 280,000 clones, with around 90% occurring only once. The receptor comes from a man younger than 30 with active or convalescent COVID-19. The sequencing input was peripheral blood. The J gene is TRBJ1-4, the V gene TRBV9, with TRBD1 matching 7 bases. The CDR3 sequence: CASSASGTENEKLFF. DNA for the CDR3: TGTGCCAGCAGCGCCTCCGGGACAGAAAATGAAAAACTGTTTTTT.